The 18 T cell receptor beta chains below all came from one sample that was sequenced in a study of Graves' ophthalmopathy and Graves' hyperthyroidism (dated 2018 in TCRdb). TCRdb shows the sequencer as Illumina HiSeq 2000. For repertoire sequencing, the TCR beta CDR3 regions were amplified from RNA transcripts. The first round was an RT-PCR using HTBI primers with the Qiagen OneStep RT-PCR kit, and this first round was followed by a second-round multiplex PCR, then size selection and purification. TCRdb reprocessed the public reads (quality trimming at Q25 with fastp, clone calling with MiXCR) and kept in-frame beta chains. Rows are combined by CDR3 protein, so each entry shows the most common genes and DNA. This sample comprises about 740,000 distinct CDR3 sequences, roughly two fifths of them detected only once. The ten largest clones capture 44% of the sample. Sequenced sample: peripheral blood. The receptors were sampled from an adult man with Graves' ophthalmopathy.

This sequence joins TRBV10-3 and TRBJ1-2, with TRBD1 matching over 11 bases. The CDR3 is made up of 15 amino acids. Germline V gene lookup returns CDR1 ENHRY and CDR2 SYGVKD. The junction had 11 bases not matched to a gene; V was cut back by 10 bases and J by 4 bases. The CDR3 region has the DNA TGTGCCAGCAACTCCTGGACAGGGGGCGTCTATGGCTACACCTTC. It encodes CASNSWTGGVYGYTF.

This clonotype was detected many times. The genes are TRBV25-1 and TRBJ2-5; 7 nucleotides match TRBD1. Per the germline V gene, CDR1 is MGHDK and CDR2 is SYGVNS. The CDR3 runs to 14 residues. Trimming cost V 4 bases and J 5 bases; bases outside gene matches: 7. In DNA form, the CDR3 reads TGTGCCAGCAGTGCTACCACAGGGGACGAGACCCAGTACTTC. This translates into CASSATTGDETQYF.

The genes are TRBV12-3 or TRBV12-4 and TRBJ1-2; 7 bases agree with TRBD1. This CDR3 has 14 amino acids. J gave up 4 bases and V 5 bases, and 7 bases lay outside the gene matches. Here the CDR3 reads CASSPRQGPYGYTF. The CDR3 DNA reads as TGTGCCAGCAGTCCTCGACAGGGCCCCTATGGCTACACCTTC.

This clonotype came up a few times. The genes are TRBV7-3 and TRBJ1-5, with TRBD1 as a possible D gene (6 bases). Germline V lookup: CDR1 SGHTA, CDR2 FQGTGA. V was shortened by 8 bases and J by 3 bases, with 14 bases between the two germline ends. The CDR3 totals 14 residues. Written as DNA, the CDR3 is TGTGCCAGCCCCCCGAGGGGGTCCAATCAGCCCCAGCATTTT. Protein: CASPPRGSNQPQHF. The full variable domain, completed using reference TRBV7-3 and TRBJ1-5, is GAGVSQTPSNKVTEKGKYVELRCDPISGHTALYWYRQSLGQGPEFLIYFQGTGAADDSGLPNDRFFAVRPEGSVSTLKIQRTERGDSAVYLCASPPRGSNQPQHFGDGTRLSIL.

This clonotype appeared many times. The CDR3 DNA is TGTGCCAGCAGCGCCACAGGGGGCCGAGAGCAGTACTTC. It codes for CASSATGGREQYF. V usage is TRBV9 and J usage is TRBJ2-7; 9 bases agree with TRBD1. This CDR3 is built from 13 residues. J was trimmed by 7 bases and V by 3 bases; bases with no gene match: 5. Germline loops: CDR1 SGDLS, CDR2 YYNGEE.

A word on this clonotype: A much larger clonotype is one base distant, so this may be a read error. The gene calls are TRBV7-2 and TRBJ1-2; 7 bases map to TRBD1. Germline V gene lookup returns CDR1 SGHTA and CDR2 FQGNSA. This CDR3 comprises 12 residues. CDR3 protein: CARSPGTADYTF. Written as DNA, the CDR3 is TGTGCCCGCAGTCCCGGGACAGCGGACTACACCTTC.

This clonotype was picked up many times. The chain links TRBV9 to TRBJ2-5; 9 nucleotides match TRBD1. The CDR3 is 14 residues long. CDR1 SGDLS and CDR2 YYNGEE come from the germline V gene. The V segment lost 4 bases and the J segment 5 bases; nucleotides outside the gene matches: 6. The CDR3 protein is CASSPGQGTETQYF. The CDR3, as DNA: TGTGCCAGCAGCCCCGGACAGGGGACGGAGACCCAGTACTTC.

This chain uses TRBV25-1 with TRBJ2-5; weak D call: TRBD2 (6 bases). Germline CDR1 MGHDK, CDR2 SYGVNS. Trimming removed 1 base at V and 2 bases at J, with 17 bases between. This CDR3 spans 17 amino acids. The CDR3 is CASSESWGVATQETQYF. CDR3 bases: TGTGCCAGCAGTGAATCGTGGGGGGTGGCAACACAAGAGACCCAGTACTTC.

This clonotype was seen a few times. This chain links TRBV5-1 with TRBJ2-7; TRBD1 is a possible D gene (5 bases). Trimming took off 5 bases at V and 5 bases at J, with 14 bases between the two ends. The CDR3 has 13 amino acids. Looked up from germline, CDR1 is SGHRS and CDR2 is YFSETQ. The CDR3 bases are TGCGCCAGCAGGCAATTCCAGGGAAACGAGCAGTACTTC. Residues: CASRQFQGNEQYF.

The genes are TRBV10-2 and TRBJ1-5, with D maybe TRBD1 (5 bases). The germline V gene has CDR1 WSHSY and CDR2 SAAADI. The CDR3 has 14 amino acids. Trimming took 2 bases from V and 6 from J, leaving 11 bases between them. CDR3: CASSERRGPQPQHF. CDR3 sequence (DNA): TGCGCCAGCAGTGAGAGGAGGGGACCTCAGCCCCAGCATTTT.

A few counts support this clonotype. This chain joins TRBV6-2 or TRBV6-3 and TRBJ2-5, with TRBD2 as a possible D gene (7 bases). CDR1 is MNHEY, CDR2 SVGEGT, per germline. V was clipped by 2 bases and J by 7 bases, with 17 bases between them. The CDR3 is made up of 15 amino acids. CDR3 residues: CASSYLGLGGGTQYF. CDR3 DNA: TGTGCCAGCAGTTACCTCGGACTGGGAGGGGGGACCCAGTACTTC.

The chain combines TRBV7-8 with TRBJ1-4; weak D call: TRBD1 (5 bases). Germline V lookup: CDR1 SGHVS, CDR2 FQNEAQ. The CDR3 sequence is 12 residues long. V lost 2 bases and J lost 10, with 8 bases in between. The CDR3, as DNA: TGTGCCAGCAGCTTACGCGGGGGAAAACTGTTTTTT. This codes for CASSLRGGKLFF.

This clonotype was observed many times. The chain employs TRBV9 and TRBJ1-6, with TRBD1 as a possible D gene (6 bases). This CDR3 region has 15 residues. V was shortened by 4 bases and J by 7 bases, with 15 bases between the two germline ends. Germline V CDR1 and CDR2: SGDLS, YYNGEE. CDR3 residues: CASSSTGTPNSPLHF. CDR3 DNA: TGTGCCAGCAGCTCGACCGGGACACCAAATTCACCCCTCCACTTT.

This clonotype was seen at least ten times. The chain couples TRBV10-3 to TRBJ1-2; 8 nucleotides agree with TRBD1. The germline gives CDR1 ENHRY, CDR2 SYGVKD. The CDR3 covers 12 residues. V lost 6 bases to trimming and J lost 5 bases; unmatched junction nucleotides: 2. DNA of the CDR3: TGTGCCATCAGCCGACAGGGGTATGGCTACACCTTC. It specifies CAISRQGYGYTF.

Of note for this clonotype: One junction end disagrees with the germline gene, perhaps due to a read error. The J gene is TRBJ1-6, the V gene TRBV9, with 9 bases fitting TRBD1. Germline V gene lookup returns CDR1 SGDLS and CDR2 YYNGEE. The CDR3 is 15 amino acids. CDR3 sequence (DNA): TGTGCCGGCAGCCAACAGACAGGGGGTCGATCACCCCTCCACTTT. It specifies CAGSQQTGGRSPLHF.

This clonotype was found a few times. This rearrangement joins TRBV7-9 to TRBJ2-7, with 12 positions matching TRBD1. V lost 5 bases to trimming and J lost 5 bases; unmatched junction nucleotides: 10. This CDR3 has 16 amino acids. CDR1 SEHNR and CDR2 FQNEAQ come from the germline V gene (reference sequence). CDR3 DNA sequence: TGTGCCAGCAGCCAAGTAGGGGGACAGGGGGCTGACGAGCAGTACTTC. Its protein product is CASSQVGGQGADEQYF.

This rearrangement joins TRBV5-6 to TRBJ1-5; D is perhaps TRBD1 (5 bases). The CDR3 is 17 residues long. Germline V CDR1 and CDR2: SGHDT, YYEEEE. The V gene lost 4 bases and the J gene lost 0 bases, with 17 bases spanning the gap. This CDR3 is CASSRKIQEYSNQPQHF. The CDR3 DNA reads as TGTGCCAGCAGCCGGAAGATACAGGAATATAGCAATCAGCCCCAGCATTTT.

The V and J genes are TRBV7-9 and TRBJ1-1; 7 positions match TRBD1. Germline CDR1 reads SEHNR; CDR2 reads FQNEAQ (reference sequence). The CDR3 covers 14 residues. V lost 6 bases, J lost 6 bases, and 10 bases stayed unmatched. CDR3 DNA sequence: TGTGCCAGCAGTTACGAGGGGGCGCGCGCTGAAGCTTTCTTT. Translated: CASSYEGARAEAFF. The complete variable domain, with remaining parts taken from reference TRBV7-9 and TRBJ1-1, reads DTGVSQNPRHKITKRGQNVTFRCDPISEHNRLYWYRQTLGQGPEFLTYFQNEAQLEKSRLLSDRFSAERPKGSFSTLEIQRTEQGDSAMYLCASSYEGARAEAFFGQGTRLTVV.